These 31 T cell receptor beta chains were all obtained from the same sample, sequenced in a study of PD-1 blockade in classical Hodgkin lymphoma. Libraries were prepared by immunoSEQ multiplex PCR; TCRdb keeps only in-frame clonotypes and omits some of them. The sample consists of around 39,000 clones, 76% of them appearing once. The patients all showed relapse after autologous stem cell transplantation, while their brentuximab vedotin exposure varied. Sequences were derived from peripheral blood mononuclear cells (PBMCs), sampled before the second cycle of nivolumab. The receptors come from a human donor with classical Hodgkin lymphoma.

The chain combines TRBV19 with TRBJ1-1; tentative D call: TRBD1 (6 bases). Between the trimmed V and J ends, which lost 10 bases and 3 bases, there was a span of 15 bases. There are 13 residues in the CDR3. Germline CDR1 reads LNHDA; CDR2 reads SQIVND (reference sequence). The CDR3 sequence is CATSDSVDTEAFF. DNA for the CDR3: TGTGCCACTTCGGACAGTGTCGACACTGAAGCTTTCTTT.

The chain has TRBV6-1 and TRBJ1-5; D is undetermined. V shed 0 bases and J shed 1 base, with 10 bases lying between them. In germline, CDR1 is MNHNS, CDR2 SASEGT. This CDR3 has 16 amino acids. The DNA of the CDR3 is TGTGCCAGCAGTGAAGCGGTATGGGTAAGCAATCAGCCCCAGCATTTT. It is translated as CASSEAVWVSNQPQHF.

This clone was counted a single time. The gene calls are TRBV7-6 and TRBJ1-5; no firm D call. Trimming cost V 2 bases and J 6 bases, with 8 bases left between them. The CDR3 spans 13 residues. Germline V gene data show CDR1 as SGHVS and CDR2 as FNYEAQ. The DNA for the CDR3 is TGTGCCAGCAGCTTAACCACCGGTCAGCCCCAGCATTTT. Amino acids: CASSLTTGQPQHF.

V and J are TRBV5-4 and TRBJ2-3; D remains ambiguous. Germline V CDR1 and CDR2: SGHNT, YYREEE (reference sequence). The V gene lost 4 bases and the J gene lost 0 bases, with 12 bases spanning the gap. The CDR3 is 15 amino acids. CDR3 sequence reads: CASSELGVSTDTQYF. CDR3 bases: TGTGCCAGCAGCGAACTTGGGGTCAGCACAGATACGCAGTATTTT.

The chain is built from TRBV11-3 and TRBJ2-7; perhaps TRBD2 as D (6 bases). This CDR3 has 14 residues. The V and J ends lost 5 bases and 1 base respectively, with 12 bases between them. Germline CDR1 is SGHNT and CDR2 is YENEEA. CDR3 in DNA: TGTGCCAGCAGCCCGACTAGGGGTTCCTACGAGCAGTACTTC. It specifies CASSPTRGSYEQYF.

The chain is built from TRBV4-3 and TRBJ2-2, with D perhaps TRBD1 or TRBD2 (6 bases each). Germline V CDR1 and CDR2: LGHNA, YSLEER. The CDR3 runs to 14 residues. The V end lost 11 bases, the J end lost 0 bases, and 13 bases lay between the germline ends. CDR3 coding DNA: TGCGCCCTCGTCGGGGGCGCGAACACCGGGGAGCTGTTTTTT. As protein: CALVGGANTGELFF.

The chain recombines TRBV4-3 with TRBJ2-7; TRBD2 is a possible D gene (6 bases). Germline loops: CDR1 LGHNA, CDR2 YSLEER. This CDR3 comprises 13 residues. The V end was cut by 2 bases, the J end by 5 bases, with 10 bases between. CDR3 nucleotide sequence: TGCGCCAGCAGCCAATCGGGAGTGGACGAGCAGTACTTC. Residues: CASSQSGVDEQYF.

The chain combines TRBV6-6 with TRBJ2-4, with 10 nucleotides matching TRBD1. The CDR3 has 13 residues. Germline CDR1 is MNHNY and CDR2 is SVGAGI (reference sequence). The ends lost 2 bases at V and 10 bases at J; junction bases unmatched: 2. CDR3 in DNA: TGTGCCAGCAGTTACCCGGGACAGGGGATTCAGTACTTC. Translated: CASSYPGQGIQYF.

The gene calls are TRBV19 and TRBJ2-7; possibly TRBD1 for D (6 bases). V was pared by 4 bases and J by 4 bases, with 20 bases between. Germline values: CDR1 LNHDA, CDR2 SQIVND (reference sequence). This CDR3 spans 16 amino acids. The CDR3 DNA reads TGTGCCAGTAGTACGACTCTCTTAGGGACACTTTACGAGCAGTACTTC. Its translation: CASSTTLLGTLYEQYF.

CDR3 nucleotides: TGTGCCAGCCGTAGTTCCGGGGATTACTACAATGAGCAGTTCTTC. Residues: CASRSSGDYYNEQFF. The rearrangement joins TRBV27 to TRBJ2-1; D might be TRBD2 (5 bases). The CDR3 spans 15 residues. Germline CDR1 reads MNHEY; CDR2 reads SMNVEV (reference sequence). Trimming cost V 8 bases and J 3 bases, with 17 bases left between them.

The genes are TRBV5-1 and TRBJ2-7; unclear D gene. V was pared by 0 bases and J by 2 bases, with 9 bases between. The CDR3 spans 14 residues. The germline CDR1 and CDR2 sequences are SGHRS and YFSETQ. CDR3 amino acids: CASSLEATTYEQYF. The CDR3, as DNA: TGCGCCAGCAGCTTGGAAGCCACTACCTACGAGCAGTACTTC.

This chain connects TRBV19 to TRBJ1-2, with 7 bases matching TRBD1. The CDR3 sequence is 14 residues long. J was trimmed by 5 bases and V by 1 base; bases with no gene match: 4. The germline V gene encodes CDR1 LNHDA and CDR2 SQIVND (reference sequence). The CDR3, as DNA: TGTGCCAGTAGTATAGGAGGGGGCGCGTATGGCTACACCTTC. Encoded protein: CASSIGGGAYGYTF.

The CDR3 DNA follows: TGCGCCAGCAGCTTGGGACAGGGGGCGTTTCCCCGTGAAAAACTGTTTTTT. It yields the protein CASSLGQGAFPREKLFF. V usage is TRBV5-1 and J usage is TRBJ1-4; 10 bases map to TRBD1. CDR3 size: 17 residues. Germline CDR1 SGHRS, CDR2 YFSETQ. V lost 0 bases and J lost 7; bases outside the gene matches: 9.

V is TRBV18 and J is TRBJ2-7, with TRBD1 as a possible D gene (6 bases). V lost 4 bases, J lost 3 bases, and 25 bases lay in between. Germline V CDR1 and CDR2: KGHSH, LQKENI. The CDR3 totals 18 residues. In nucleotides, the CDR3 is TGTGCCAGCTCACGAAAGGGATCTCGGACAGCCCCCAACTACGAGCAGTACTTC. This codes for CASSRKGSRTAPNYEQYF. The entire variable domain, with the rest obtained from reference TRBV18 and TRBJ2-7, is as follows: NAGVMQNPRHLVRRRGQEARLRCSPMKGHSHVYWYRQLPEEGLKFMVYLQKENIIDESGMPKERFSAEFPKEGPSILRIQQVVRGDSAAYFCASSRKGSRTAPNYEQYFGPGTRLTVT.

The chain links TRBV21-1 to TRBJ1-5. TRBV21-1 is a documented pseudogene. The CDR3 loop spans 15 amino acids. The CDR3 here is CASSKRTLSNQPQHF. The CDR3 DNA follows: TGTGCCAGCAGCAAACGGACCCTAAGCAATCAGCCCCAGCATTTT.

The chain uses TRBV7-2 and TRBJ2-3; D is undetermined. The CDR3 runs to 13 residues. Trimming pared 4 bases from V and 1 base from J, leaving 6 bases between. From germline, CDR1 is SGHTA and CDR2 FQGNSA. The CDR3 region has the DNA TGTGCCAGCAGCTCCCCGGGCACAGATACGCAGTATTTT. It specifies CASSSPGTDTQYF.

This chain connects TRBV5-6 to TRBJ1-1; D is ambiguous. The CDR3 covers 14 residues. The germline V gene has CDR1 SGHDT and CDR2 YYEEEE. V was cut by 0 bases and J by 1 base, with 7 bases left in between. As DNA, the CDR3 is TGTGCCAGCAGCTTGGCGGGCCCGAACACTGAAGCTTTCTTT. Translation gives CASSLAGPNTEAFF.

This clone rates as medium-sized. This chain connects TRBV7-9 to TRBJ2-3; D perhaps matches TRBD2 (5 bases). The V end was cut by 4 bases, the J end by 2 bases, with 13 bases between. Germline V gene sequence: CDR1 SEHNR, CDR2 FQNEAQ (reference sequence). This CDR3 contains 15 residues. CDR3: CASSSTDLLTDTQYF. CDR3 DNA sequence: TGTGCCAGCAGCTCAACGGACTTACTCACAGATACGCAGTATTTT.

This clone was seen just once. The rearrangement uses TRBV11-2 and TRBJ1-1; D is unclear. Trimming cost V 1 base and J 2 bases, with 11 bases left between them. Germline lookup yields CDR1 SGHAT and CDR2 FQNNGV. The CDR3 runs to 15 residues. The CDR3: CASSLVGRLNTEAFF. DNA of the CDR3: TGTGCCAGCAGCTTAGTTGGCCGATTAAACACTGAAGCTTTCTTT.

The chain couples TRBV5-1 to TRBJ1-2, with D tentatively TRBD1 (5 bases). The CDR3 is 16 amino acids. The V gene's germline CDR1 is SGHRS and CDR2 YFSETQ. Trimming left V 1 base short and J 0 bases short, with 13 bases between. The CDR3 is CASSLFSGRANYGYTF. The CDR3 DNA follows: TGCGCCAGCAGCTTGTTCTCAGGGCGAGCTAACTATGGCTACACCTTC.

The V gene is TRBV6-5, the J gene TRBJ2-2, with D uncertain. The CDR3 is 15 amino acids. Per germline, CDR1 MNHEY and CDR2 SVGAGI. V shed 0 bases and J shed 4 bases, with 9 bases lying between them. As DNA, the CDR3 is TGTGCCAGCAGTTACTCGACCCAGCTCACCGGGGAGCTGTTTTTT. Translating it yields CASSYSTQLTGELFF.

The CDR3 sequence: CASSPGSLGDYGYTF. For the CDR3, the DNA is TGCGCCAGCAGCCCAGGATCGTTAGGGGACTATGGCTACACCTTC. The chain links TRBV4-3 to TRBJ1-2; weak D call: TRBD1 (5 bases). This CDR3 comprises 15 residues. Germline CDR1 is LGHNA and CDR2 is YSLEER. The V and J ends lost 4 bases and 3 bases respectively, with 15 bases between them.

The chain employs TRBV7-2 and TRBJ2-5; TRBD2 matches 9 bases. J gave up 5 bases and V 5 bases, and 6 bases lay outside the gene matches. The CDR3 loop spans 14 amino acids. CDR1 is SGHTA and CDR2 is FQGNSA in the germline V gene. This CDR3 reads CASSTSGRGETQYF. As DNA, the CDR3 is TGTGCCAGCAGCACTAGCGGGCGGGGGGAGACCCAGTACTTC.

A word on this clone: Other DNA sequences of this sample code for an identical CDR3. For the CDR3, the DNA is TGTGCCAGCAGCGTAGGAGCTCAGGGCCCCTCCTACGAGCAGTACTTC. Translated, it gives CASSVGAQGPSYEQYF. The chain links TRBV9 to TRBJ2-7, with D possibly being TRBD1 (5 bases). CDR1 SGDLS and CDR2 YYNGEE come from the germline V gene. The CDR3 is 16 residues long. The V end lost 0 bases, the J end lost 0 bases, and 13 bases lay between the germline ends.

The genes are TRBV7-8 and TRBJ2-5, with D possibly matching TRBD1 (6 bases). This CDR3 has 15 amino acids. With 1 base removed from V and 1 base from J, the gap between germline ends came to 10 bases. The germline gives CDR1 SGHVS, CDR2 FQNEAQ. CDR3 loop: CASSLGTDSQETQYF. As DNA, the CDR3 is TGTGCCAGCAGCTTAGGGACGGACAGCCAAGAGACCCAGTACTTC.

The chain carries TRBV6-5 and TRBJ2-5; D is ambiguous. This CDR3 is 13 amino acids long. V shed 5 bases and J shed 3 bases, with 10 bases lying between them. Germline CDR1 and CDR2: MNHEY and SVGAGI. The CDR3 region has the DNA TGTGCCAGCAGTCTGGACGTTGAAGAGACCCAGTACTTC. This translates into CASSLDVEETQYF.

The chain carries TRBV5-1 and TRBJ2-5; D unclear. Trimming took 0 bases from V and 2 from J, leaving 5 bases between them. In germline, CDR1 is SGHRS, CDR2 YFSETQ. This CDR3 has 13 amino acids. CDR3 sequence reads: CASSLESQETQYF. The DNA for the CDR3 is TGCGCCAGCAGCTTGGAGAGTCAAGAGACCCAGTACTTC.

This clone showed up just a few times. CDR3 residues: CATSPQVQIQETQYF. CDR3 in DNA: TGTGCCACCAGCCCCCAGGTACAGATCCAAGAGACCCAGTACTTC. The chain links TRBV15 to TRBJ2-5; D not certain. The CDR3 length is 15 residues. Per the germline V gene, CDR1 is LNHNV and CDR2 is YYDKDF (reference sequence). Deletions cut 5 bases from V and 1 base from J, with 14 bases between.

The chain carries TRBV11-2 and TRBJ2-5; D is undetermined. Looked up from germline, CDR1 is SGHAT and CDR2 is FQNNGV. V lost 5 bases to trimming and J lost 4 bases, with 14 bases between them. The CDR3 totals 14 residues. CDR3 DNA sequence: TGTGCCAGCAGCACTCCCGCCAGCACAGAGACCCAGTACTTC. Its protein is CASSTPASTETQYF.

This chain connects TRBV7-2 to TRBJ2-7, with D unresolved. Germline-derived CDR1 and CDR2 are SGHTA and FQGNSA. The V end lost 5 bases, the J end lost 0 bases, and 11 bases lay between the germline ends. The CDR3 length is 14 residues. CDR3 in amino acids: CASSKLGFSYEQYF. Written as DNA, the CDR3 is TGTGCCAGCAGCAAATTAGGCTTCTCCTACGAGCAGTACTTC.

This clone was recorded only once. The chain links TRBV29-1 to TRBJ1-1; D unclear. The CDR3 loop spans 14 amino acids. Germline V gene data show CDR1 as SQVTM and CDR2 as ANQGSEA. Trimming stripped 1 base from V and 4 bases from J, with 13 bases between. This chain's CDR3 is CSVEGFERGTEAFF. The CDR3 region has the DNA TGCAGCGTTGAAGGATTCGAACGGGGCACTGAAGCTTTCTTT.